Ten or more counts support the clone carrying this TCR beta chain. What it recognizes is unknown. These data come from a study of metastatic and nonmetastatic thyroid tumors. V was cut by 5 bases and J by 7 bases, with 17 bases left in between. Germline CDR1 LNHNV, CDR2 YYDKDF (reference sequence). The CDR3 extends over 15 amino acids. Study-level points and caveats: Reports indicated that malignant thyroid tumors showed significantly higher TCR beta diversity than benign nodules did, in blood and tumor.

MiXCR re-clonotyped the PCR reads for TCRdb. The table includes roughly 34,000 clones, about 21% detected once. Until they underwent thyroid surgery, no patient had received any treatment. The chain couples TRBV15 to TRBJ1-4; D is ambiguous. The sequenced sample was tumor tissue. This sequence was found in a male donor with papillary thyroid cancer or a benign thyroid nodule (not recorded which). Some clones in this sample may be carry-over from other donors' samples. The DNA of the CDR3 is TGTGCCACCAGCCCCGGGTGGACTGTTGGTGAAAAACTGTTTTTT. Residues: CATSPGWTVGEKLFF. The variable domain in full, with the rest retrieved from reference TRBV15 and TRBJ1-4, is DAMVIQNPRYQVTQFGKPVTLSCSQTLNHNVMYWYQQKSSQAPKLLFHYYDKDFNNEADTPDNFQSRRPNTSFCFLDIRSPGLGDTAMYLCATSPGWTVGEKLFFGSGTQLSVL.